This T cell receptor (beta chain) was retrieved from a study of blood T cell repertoires in COVID-19. Study context: Collection of acute and convalescent COVID-19 samples took place in the United States, Italy and Spain. T cells, B-cell-depleted T cells, or PBMCs provided the cDNA or gDNA that served as material.

This CDR3 contains 17 residues. The germline V gene encodes CDR1 SGDLS and CDR2 YYNGEE. The germline V and J ends were trimmed by 3 bases and 0 bases, with 16 bases remaining between them. This clone was picked up a small number of times. As processed by the authors: Nucleated cell number was recorded as an estimate derived from reference gene primer amplification. This table comes from immunoSEQ multiplex PCR, and its TCRdb copy is limited to in-frame clones, with some not included. The V and J calls and clone size come from that table; D and trimming were worked out from the DNA. The profile covers about 130,000 clones, with about 74% appearing a single time and roughly 5% taken by the ten largest.

This clonotype was sampled from a man in his sixties with acute or convalescent COVID-19. What was sequenced was peripheral blood. V is TRBV9 and J is TRBJ2-1, with D perhaps TRBD2 (6 bases). CDR3 in DNA: TGTGCCAGCAGCGGACGGATCGGGACTCGCTCCTACAATGAGCAGTTCTTC. Protein product: CASSGRIGTRSYNEQFF.